This T cell receptor (beta chain) was recorded in a study of OX40 agonist ivuxolimab in advanced cancers. Overall study: Every 2 weeks, patients received ivuxolimab intravenously, dosed at 0.01 to 10 mg/kg. Points from the study as a whole: Certain nonresponders likewise exhibited a low normalized T-cell clonal expansion. Compared with others, partial responders at 0.1-3.0 mg/kg displayed clonal expansion among the lowest.

The CDR3 runs 17 residues. Germline V gene sequence: CDR1 LNHDA, CDR2 SQIVND (reference sequence). Trimming cost V 3 bases and J 2 bases; bases outside gene matches: 8. Remarks on this clone: Its target is not known.

Generated by immunoSEQ multiplex PCR, the TCRdb table keeps only in-frame clones and is missing some. The sample yields 35,000 to 45,000 clones, roughly nine tenths seen once. At cycle 4 day 1, cycle 7 day 1, and baseline, blood was sampled. The sample in question was CD4+ or CD8+ T cells sorted from blood, obtained in a trial of the OX40 agonist ivuxolimab. The gene calls are TRBV19 and TRBJ1-5; 9 nucleotides match TRBD1. The receptor comes from an adult with an advanced solid tumor such as melanoma, head and neck, liver or kidney cancer. The CDR3 nucleotides are TGTGCCAGTAGTATCGGGGACAGGGTGTCTGGCAATCAGCCCCAGCATTTT. This codes for CASSIGDRVSGNQPQHF.